This TCR beta chain was identified in a study of identical twins. The cDNA had a unique molecular identifier and a template-switch universal primer site. TCRdb reanalysed the 5' RACE reads using MiXCR and keeps one entry per CDR3 protein. In the table there are approximately 700,000 distinct CDR3 sequences, less than 7% of which are singletons. Germline lookup yields CDR1 SGHTA and CDR2 FQGNSA. The CDR3 totals 14 residues. V lost 5 bases and J lost 6, with 13 bases in between. Of note for this clonotype: What it binds is not known.

Whole-study results and caveats: Partly confounded zero-insertion analyses could result from invariant MAIT and iNKT cells. Surplus twin overlap in beta out-of-frame sequences was less pronounced.

The chain couples TRBV7-2 to TRBJ2-2; tentatively, D is TRBD2 (5 bases). Sequencing used naive T cells sorted from blood. The clonotype was recovered from a man aged 18 to 29 in good health. CDR3 residues: CASSVGLLAGELFF. DNA of the CDR3: TGTGCCAGCAGCGTCGGACTGCTCGCCGGGGAGCTGTTTTTT. Together with reference TRBV7-2 and TRBJ2-2, the CDR3 gives the full variable domain: GAGVSQSPSNKVTEKGKDVELRCDPISGHTALYWYRQSLGQGLEFLIYFQGNSAPDKSGLPSDRFSAERTGGSVSTLTIQRTQQEDSAVYLCASSVGLLAGELFFGEGSRLTVL.